Listed below are T cell receptor beta chains from one sample, sequenced in a study of T cells after somatic rescue of genetic block. The data were produced by immunoSEQ multiplex PCR, yet TCRdb's version contains in-frame clones alone and is incomplete. The data contain about 88,000 clones, 90% of them singletons. Sequencing used peripheral blood mononuclear cells (PBMCs). The receptor set was obtained from a woman aged 18 to 35. The conserved cysteine and the conserved F or W are not part of the CDR3 here. D genes are given only for firm matches.

d_gene | j_gene | v_gene | CDR3aa
NA | TRBJ2-7 | TRBV27 | ASRIFGAETNYEQY
TRBD2 | TRBJ2-1 | TRBV6-1 | ASSATSGIYNEQF
NA | TRBJ1-2 | TRBV28 | ASSLPSGGRGYT
NA | TRBJ1-2 | TRBV6-1 | ASSEIVKNYGYT
NA | TRBJ2-1 | TRBV30 | AWSTGVDNEQF
TRBD1 | TRBJ2-1 | TRBV6-4 | ASSDGDSYNEQF
NA | TRBJ2-7 | TRBV29-1 | SVEAPRVPGSYEQY
NA | TRBJ1-5 | TRBV10-2 | ASSEEPTFGSQH
NA | TRBJ1-1 | TRBV6-1 | ASTKELMNTEAF
TRBD2 | TRBJ2-3 | TRBV5-1 | ASSLRVAGGGTDTQY
NA | TRBJ2-7 | TRBV7-8 | ASSFAEVNPYEQY
NA | TRBJ2-6 | TRBV7-9 | ASSPTSSGANVLT
NA | TRBJ1-4 | TRBV30 | AWRPHGVREKLF
NA | TRBJ2-7 | TRBV4-1 | ASSQVSGYSYEQY
TRBD2 | TRBJ2-5 | TRBV11-2 | ASRPPGLAGIETQY
NA | TRBJ2-7 | TRBV7-9 | ASSLNYEQY
NA | TRBJ1-1 | TRBV6-5 | ASSYVGINTEAF
NA | TRBJ2-3 | TRBV18 | ASSPRGTDTQY
NA | TRBJ2-7 | TRBV29-1 | SVEGDSPYEQY
NA | TRBJ1-5 | TRBV21-1 | ASSGPQPQH
TRBD2 | TRBJ2-5 | TRBV5-1 | ASTFGLAGLQETQY
NA | TRBJ1-4 | TRBV7-6 | ASSPPGRSNEKLF
TRBD1 | TRBJ2-1 | TRBV27 | ASSLSTGGSSYNEQF
NA | TRBJ2-2 | TRBV28 | ASLTVPAAHPGELF
TRBD2 | TRBJ2-3 | TRBV5-6 | ASSRLAGVSTDTQY
NA | TRBJ2-1 | TRBV9 | ASSVGGLQF
TRBD1 | TRBJ2-7 | TRBV5-1 | ASSPRQGSYEQY
TRBD2 | TRBJ2-5 | TRBV5-5 | ASSPEIPGLAETQY
TRBD1 | TRBJ1-2 | TRBV5-1 | ASSPYDREAYT
NA | TRBJ1-2 | TRBV18 | ASSPLTLARADGYT
TRBD1 | TRBJ2-1 | TRBV9 | ASSVGPGGSSYNEQF
NA | TRBJ2-1 | TRBV5-1 | ASTRENSYNEQF
TRBD1 | TRBJ1-4 | TRBV7-9 | ASSPQTGRDEKLF
NA | TRBJ2-3 | TRBV18 | ASTTTDTQY
NA | TRBJ2-7 | TRBV6-5 | ASSRDFSGEQY
TRBD1 | TRBJ2-7 | TRBV4-2 | ASSQARQGLTLTYEQY
TRBD1 | TRBJ2-2 | TRBV28 | ASNQGATGELF
TRBD2 | TRBJ2-3 | TRBV7-3 | ASSLGLAGDTQY
NA | TRBJ2-2 | TRBV5-4 | ASSFMPGELF
NA | TRBJ2-7 | TRBV6-5 | ASSGDANEY
NA | TRBJ1-4 | TRBV7-2 | ASSFGGPEKLF
NA | TRBJ2-1 | TRBV5-1 | ASSLGDYRGEQF
TRBD2 | TRBJ2-1 | TRBV7-2 | ASSLEAGGYNEQF
TRBD2 | TRBJ2-7 | TRBV19 | ASNDWEGTRWE
NA | TRBJ2-3 | TRBV5-1 | ASSGGIGSTDTQY
NA | TRBJ2-1 | TRBV4-2 | ASSQEVGGGYNEQF
TRBD1 | TRBJ2-7 | TRBV11-2 | ASSLAQTGIYEQY
NA | TRBJ1-1 | TRBV28 | ASRGRGTTEAF
TRBD2 | TRBJ2-5 | TRBV4-1 | ASSQDGREETQY
TRBD2 | TRBJ2-3 | TRBV7-3 | ASSLMSSGSSDTQY
NA | TRBJ1-2 | TRBV6-1 | ASSPKQGYT
TRBD1 | TRBJ2-7 | TRBV4-1 | ASSQDGDRAYEQY
NA | TRBJ1-2 | TRBV11-2 | ASSLGPGRGGYT
NA | TRBJ1-1 | TRBV18 | ASSQVNTEAF